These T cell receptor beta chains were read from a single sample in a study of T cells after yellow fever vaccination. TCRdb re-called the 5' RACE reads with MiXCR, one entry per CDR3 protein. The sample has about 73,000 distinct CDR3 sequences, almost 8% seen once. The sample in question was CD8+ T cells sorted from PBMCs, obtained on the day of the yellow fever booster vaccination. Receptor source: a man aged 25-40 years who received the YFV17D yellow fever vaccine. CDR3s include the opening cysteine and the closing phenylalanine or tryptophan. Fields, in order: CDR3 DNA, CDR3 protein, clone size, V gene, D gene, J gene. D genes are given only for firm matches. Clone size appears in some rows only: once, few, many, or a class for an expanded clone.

DNA: TGTGCCAGCAGTTCCGGGGGAAGAGATACGCAGTATTTT
CDR3: CASSSGGRDTQYF
size: many
V: TRBV27
D: .
J: TRBJ2-3

DNA: TGCGCCAGCAGCCAAAAAGCCCCGGACGGGATCAATGAGCAGTTCTTC
CDR3: CASSQKAPDGINEQFF
size: .
V: TRBV4-1
D: .
J: TRBJ2-1

DNA: TGCGCCAGCAGCCAAGTTCAACAGTACAATGAGCAGTTCTTC
CDR3: CASSQVQQYNEQFF
size: many
V: TRBV4-3
D: .
J: TRBJ2-1

DNA: TGCAGCGTTGCAGCGGGAGCGGCGACCGGGGAGCTGTTTTTT
CDR3: CSVAAGAATGELFF
size: .
V: TRBV29-1
D: TRBD2
J: TRBJ2-2

DNA: TGTGCCAGCAGACCTAGCGGGGAGAACTCCGGGGAGCTGTTTTTT
CDR3: CASRPSGENSGELFF
size: .
V: TRBV7-8
D: TRBD2
J: TRBJ2-2

DNA: TGTGCCAGCGGTGGGACAGGGGTTTTGGGCGAGCAGTACTTC
CDR3: CASGGTGVLGEQYF
size: .
V: TRBV5-6
D: TRBD1
J: TRBJ2-7

DNA: TGTGCCAGCAGTGCGGGGACAGGGTGGGAGACCCAGTACTTC
CDR3: CASSAGTGWETQYF
size: few
V: TRBV12-3/TRBV12-4
D: TRBD1
J: TRBJ2-5

DNA: TGCGCCAGCAGCGCGACCCGGCAAAACACCGGGGAGCTGTTTTTT
CDR3: CASSATRQNTGELFF
size: .
V: TRBV4-3
D: .
J: TRBJ2-2

DNA: TGTGCCAGCAGCCGCCAGGGGTATGAGACCCAGTACTTC
CDR3: CASSRQGYETQYF
size: .
V: TRBV7-6
D: .
J: TRBJ2-5

DNA: TGTGCCAGCAGCTTCTTTTCTAGCGGGAGTCTTCGCGGGGAGCTGTTTTTT
CDR3: CASSFFSSGSLRGELFF
size: .
V: TRBV7-6
D: TRBD2
J: TRBJ2-2